What follows are 11 T cell receptor beta chains derived from one specimen sequenced in a study of STAT5B mutations in CD4+ large granular lymphocyte leukemia. Clones were read by immunoSEQ multiplex PCR, and TCRdb kept only the in-frame ones, dropping some. Among approximately 28,000 clones, roughly 89% were seen once, and the ten largest hold around 0.41%. What was sequenced was CD4+ T cells from blood buffy coats. These TCRs come from a human donor in good health.

This chain's CDR3 is CASSLGILAGANNEQFF. The DNA for the CDR3 is TGCGCCAGCAGCTTGGGTATACTAGCGGGAGCGAACAATGAGCAGTTCTTC. The chain links TRBV5-1 to TRBJ2-1; 11 positions match TRBD2. Germline CDR1 and CDR2: SGHRS and YFSETQ. CDR3 length equals 17 residues. The ends lost 0 bases at V and 5 bases at J; junction bases unmatched: 7.

V and J are TRBV28 and TRBJ1-2, with no clear D. Trimming shortened V by 2 bases and J by 7 bases, and 17 bases separated the two germline ends. CDR1 MDHEN and CDR2 SYDVKM come from the germline V gene. This CDR3 spans 15 amino acids. As DNA, the CDR3 is TGTGCCAGCAGTTTAATTGCCGCTCAAGTAAGTGGCTACACCTTC. This gives the protein CASSLIAAQVSGYTF.

The chain recombines TRBV27 with TRBJ2-5, with TRBD2 as a possible D gene (5 bases). V was clipped by 5 bases and J by 7 bases, with 8 bases between them. The CDR3 contains 11 residues. Looked up from germline, CDR1 is MNHEY and CDR2 is SMNVEV (reference sequence). The CDR3 nucleotides are TGTGCCAGCAGTACCCGGGGGACCCAGTACTTC. Encoded protein: CASSTRGTQYF.

There are a few counts of this clone. This chain links TRBV18 with TRBJ1-2; D is perhaps TRBD1 (5 bases). Germline V CDR1 and CDR2: KGHSH, LQKENI. Trimming stripped 4 bases from V and 0 bases from J, with 9 bases between. This CDR3 is built from 14 residues. CDR3 sequence: CASSQGYANYGYTF. The CDR3 region has the DNA TGTGCCAGCTCACAGGGGTATGCTAACTATGGCTACACCTTC. Full variable domain (rest looked up from reference TRBV18 and TRBJ1-2): NAGVMQNPRHLVRRRGQEARLRCSPMKGHSHVYWYRQLPEEGLKFMVYLQKENIIDESGMPKERFSAEFPKEGPSILRIQQVVRGDSAAYFCASSQGYANYGYTFGSGTRLTVV.

This clone was seen a single time. CDR3 residues: CASSPGLAANNEQFF. The CDR3 region has the DNA TGTGCCAGCAGCCCGGGACTAGCTGCTAACAATGAGCAGTTCTTC. This chain uses TRBV7-7 with TRBJ2-1, with 9 positions matching TRBD2. Germline-derived CDR1 and CDR2 are SSHAT and FNYEAQ (reference sequence). V shed 5 bases, J shed 5 bases, and the junction held 7 bases outside the gene matches. CDR3 length equals 15 residues.

This chain uses TRBV21-1 with TRBJ2-2; the table's D call of TRBD2 was not tested on the DNA. TRBV21-1 is listed as a pseudogene. The CDR3 totals 16 residues. CDR3 protein: CASSKGLEEGPGELFF. CDR3 nucleotides: TGTGCCAGCAGCAAAGGATTGGAGGAAGGGCCCGGGGAGCTGTTTTTT.

The chain employs TRBV14 and TRBJ1-2; D perhaps matches TRBD1 (6 bases). The germline gives CDR1 SGHDN, CDR2 FVKESK. This CDR3 comprises 13 residues. V gave up 3 bases and J gave up 7 bases, with 12 bases separating them. The CDR3 nucleotides are TGTGCCAGCAGCCAGTGGGGGGCAGGTGGCTACACCTTC. This encodes CASSQWGAGGYTF.

The chain has TRBV20-1 and TRBJ2-7; no clear D. In germline, CDR1 is DFQATT, CDR2 SNEGSKA (reference sequence). The V gene lost 5 bases and the J gene lost 3 bases, with 8 bases spanning the gap. The CDR3 length is 11 residues. The CDR3 DNA reads as TGCAGTGCTGAACTGAGCTACGAGCAGTACTTC. This translates into CSAELSYEQYF.

The genes are TRBV19 and TRBJ1-1; D perhaps matches TRBD1 (6 bases). CDR1 is LNHDA and CDR2 is SQIVND in the germline V gene (reference sequence). This CDR3 is 14 amino acids long. Trimming cost V 5 bases and J 2 bases, with 12 bases left between them. CDR3 in amino acids: CASSSRTDNTEAFF. The CDR3 DNA is TGTGCCAGTAGTTCCCGGACAGACAACACTGAAGCTTTCTTT.

The chain joins TRBV10-3 to TRBJ2-3; D unresolved. This CDR3 has 12 residues. V lost 3 bases and J lost 2, with 3 bases in between. From germline, CDR1 is ENHRY and CDR2 SYGVKD. The CDR3 protein is CAISEATDTQYF. The CDR3 nucleotides read TGTGCCATCAGTGAAGCCACAGATACGCAGTATTTT.

The chain carries TRBV10-3 and TRBJ1-2; 7 nucleotides line up with TRBD1. Germline loops: CDR1 ENHRY, CDR2 SYGVKD. The CDR3 consists of 12 residues. The V segment lost 11 bases and the J segment 6 bases; nucleotides outside the gene matches: 9. CDR3 protein: CAVPGDRDGYTF. Written as DNA, the CDR3 is TGTGCCGTTCCGGGTGACAGGGATGGCTACACCTTC.